This entry lists 10 T cell receptor beta chains sequenced from one sample in a study of immune heterogeneity within non-small cell lung tumors. A first 10-cycle multiplex round used 32 V-gene and 13 J-gene primers on TCR beta CDR3. TCRdb called the multiplex PCR reads again in MiXCR, with one record for every CDR3 protein. The sample includes nearly 15,000 distinct CDR3 sequences, about a third seen only once; the top ten take approximately 16%. Bulk tumor genomic DNA, 450 to 750 ng per sample, was the template. From each primary tumor, several far-apart biopsies were obtained during surgery. Enrolled patients presented with newly diagnosed, previously untreated non-small cell lung cancer and underwent curative surgery. The source material was lung tumor tissue. The receptors stem from a woman aged 45-65 years with non-small cell lung cancer.

The rearrangement joins TRBV10-1 to TRBJ2-1; D not resolved. The CDR3 loop spans 13 amino acids. Germline lookup yields CDR1 WNHNN and CDR2 SYGVQD (reference sequence). Trimming took off 3 bases at V and 4 bases at J, with 7 bases between the two ends. The CDR3 sequence: CASSETLYNEQFF. As DNA, the CDR3 is TGCGCCAGCAGTGAAACCCTTTACAATGAGCAGTTCTTC.

As to this clonotype: A junction end diverges from the germline sequence, so it may reflect a read error. The V gene is TRBV27, the J gene TRBJ2-3, with D perhaps TRBD2 (5 bases). The CDR3 contains 14 residues. CDR1 is MNHEY and CDR2 is SMNVEV in the germline V gene (reference sequence). The CDR3 sequence is CASSLSRQRDTRYF. The CDR3 DNA follows: TGTGCCAGCAGTTTATCCCGGCAACGGGATACGCGGTATTTT.

The chain recombines TRBV5-4 with TRBJ2-3; TRBD2 matches 13 bases. After removal of 0 bases from V and 9 bases from J, the junction contained 10 bases not matched to a gene. CDR3 length equals 17 residues. Looked up from germline, CDR1 is SGHNT and CDR2 is YYREEE (reference sequence). CDR3 residues: CASSLDQGLAGKGTQYF. The CDR3 bases are TGTGCCAGCAGCTTGGACCAGGGACTAGCGGGAAAGGGGACGCAGTATTTT.

The DNA for the CDR3 is TGTGCCATCAGTGAGTCAAGGGAGGGGAGCCAAGGCTACACCTTC. Its translation: CAISESREGSQGYTF. The chain joins TRBV10-3 to TRBJ1-2, with a possible D match to TRBD1 (5 bases). The V end lost 0 bases, the J end lost 8 bases, and 16 bases lay between the germline ends. The germline V gene has CDR1 ENHRY and CDR2 SYGVKD. The CDR3 is made up of 15 amino acids.

The rearrangement links TRBV5-5 to TRBJ2-6; the D call may be TRBD1 or TRBD2 (5 bases each). The CDR3 runs 18 residues. CDR1 and CDR2 from the germline V gene are SGHKS and YYEKEE (reference sequence). The V gene lost 2 bases and the J gene lost 0 bases, with 15 bases spanning the gap. The CDR3 DNA sequence: TGTGCCAGCAGCTTCTTCGGGACGGGGAGCTCTGGGGCCAACGTCCTGACTTTC. Protein: CASSFFGTGSSGANVLTF.

Of note for this clonotype: A much larger clonotype is one base distant, so this may be a read error. This chain joins TRBV9 and TRBJ1-6; a possible D gene is TRBD1 (5 bases). The CDR3 has 14 residues. In germline, CDR1 is SGDLS, CDR2 YYNGEE. The CDR3 DNA sequence: TGTGTCAGCAACCAGGGAACAGGAGGATCACCCCTCCACTTT. Amino acids: CVSNQGTGGSPLHF.

This clonotype was seen repeatedly, ten times or more. This chain joins TRBV28 and TRBJ1-6; TRBD1 might be the D (5 bases). The CDR3 is 15 amino acids. Trimming pared 5 bases from V and 7 bases from J, leaving 15 bases between. Germline lookup yields CDR1 MDHEN and CDR2 SYDVKM. CDR3 in amino acids: CASSPTGTVNSPLHF. The CDR3 nucleotides are TGTGCCAGCAGTCCCACCGGGACGGTGAATTCACCCCTCCACTTT.

The genes are TRBV7-9 and TRBJ2-1, with 12 bases fitting TRBD2. Germline-derived CDR1 and CDR2 are SEHNR and FQNEAQ (reference sequence). Trimming cost V 0 bases and J 7 bases; bases outside gene matches: 7. CDR3 size: 17 residues. The CDR3 bases are TGTGCCAGCAGCTTAGCCGGGCGACTAGCGGGAGTAAATGAGCAGTTCTTC. Translating gives CASSLAGRLAGVNEQFF.

This clonotype was recorded at least ten times. The gene calls are TRBV20-1 and TRBJ2-3; D possibly corresponds to TRBD2 (6 bases). V was clipped by 7 bases and J by 4 bases, with 21 bases between them. The CDR3 spans 15 residues. Looked up from germline, CDR1 is DFQATT and CDR2 is SNEGSKA (reference sequence). The CDR3 DNA is TGCAGTGTCATCGTCGGGAGTTTGGGGGCAGATACGCAGTATTTT. Translation gives CSVIVGSLGADTQYF.

The genes are TRBV2 and TRBJ1-5; D remains unclear. Germline loops: CDR1 SNHLY, CDR2 FYNNEI. This CDR3 contains 14 residues. V shed 0 bases and J shed 7 bases, with 10 bases lying between them. Here the CDR3 DNA reads TGTGCCAGCAGTGAAGCGCTTGAGGAACAGCCCCAGCATTTT. This encodes CASSEALEEQPQHF.